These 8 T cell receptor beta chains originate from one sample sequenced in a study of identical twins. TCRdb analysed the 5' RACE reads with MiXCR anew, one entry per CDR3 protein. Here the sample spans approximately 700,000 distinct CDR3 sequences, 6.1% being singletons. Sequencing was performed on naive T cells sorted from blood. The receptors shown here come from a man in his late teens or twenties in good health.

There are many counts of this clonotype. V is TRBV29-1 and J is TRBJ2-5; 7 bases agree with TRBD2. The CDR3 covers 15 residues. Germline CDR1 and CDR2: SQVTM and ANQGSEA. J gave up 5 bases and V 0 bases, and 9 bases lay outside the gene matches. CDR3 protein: CSVEDTASGWETQYF. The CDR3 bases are TGCAGCGTTGAAGATACGGCTAGCGGATGGGAGACCCAGTACTTC.

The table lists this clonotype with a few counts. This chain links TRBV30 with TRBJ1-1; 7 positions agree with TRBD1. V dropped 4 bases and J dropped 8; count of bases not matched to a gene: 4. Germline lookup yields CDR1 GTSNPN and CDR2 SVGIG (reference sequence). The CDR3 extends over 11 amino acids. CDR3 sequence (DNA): TGTGCCTGGACGGCAGGGGGGGAAGCTTTCTTT. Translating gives CAWTAGGEAFF.

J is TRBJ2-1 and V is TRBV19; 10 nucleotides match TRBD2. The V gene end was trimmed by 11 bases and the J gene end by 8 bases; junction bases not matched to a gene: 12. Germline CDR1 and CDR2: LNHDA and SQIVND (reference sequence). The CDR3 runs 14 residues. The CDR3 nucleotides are TGTGCCTCCCTAGCGGGAGTGGTGGTGGATGAGCAGTTCTTC. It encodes CASLAGVVVDEQFF.

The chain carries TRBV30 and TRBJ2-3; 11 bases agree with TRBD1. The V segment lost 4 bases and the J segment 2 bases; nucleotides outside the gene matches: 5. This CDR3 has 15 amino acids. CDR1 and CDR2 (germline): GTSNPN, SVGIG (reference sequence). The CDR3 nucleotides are TGTGCCTGGAAAAGGACAGGGGGCGACACAGATACGCAGTATTTT. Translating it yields CAWKRTGGDTDTQYF.

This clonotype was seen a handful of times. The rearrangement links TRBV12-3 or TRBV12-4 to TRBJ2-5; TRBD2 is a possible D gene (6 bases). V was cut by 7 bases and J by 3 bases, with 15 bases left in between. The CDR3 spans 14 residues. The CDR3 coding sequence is TGTGCCAGCATGGGGCGGGGCCGAGAAGAGACCCAGTACTTC. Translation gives CASMGRGREETQYF.

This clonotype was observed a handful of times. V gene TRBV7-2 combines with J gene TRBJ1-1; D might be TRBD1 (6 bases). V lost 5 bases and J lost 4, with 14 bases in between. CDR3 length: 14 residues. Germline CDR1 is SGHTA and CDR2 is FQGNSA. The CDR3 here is CASSPVGGSTEAFF. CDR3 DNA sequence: TGTGCCAGCAGCCCGGTAGGGGGTAGCACTGAAGCTTTCTTT. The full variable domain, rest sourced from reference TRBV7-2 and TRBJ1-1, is GAGVSQSPSNKVTEKGKDVELRCDPISGHTALYWYRQSLGQGLEFLIYFQGNSAPDKSGLPSDRFSAERTGGSVSTLTIQRTQQEDSAVYLCASSPVGGSTEAFFGQGTRLTVV.

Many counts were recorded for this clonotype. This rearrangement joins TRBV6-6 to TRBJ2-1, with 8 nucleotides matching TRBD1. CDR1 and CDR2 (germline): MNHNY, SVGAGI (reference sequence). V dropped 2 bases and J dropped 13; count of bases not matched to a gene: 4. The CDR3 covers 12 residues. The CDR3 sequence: CASSYRTGYQFF. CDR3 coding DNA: TGTGCCAGCAGTTACCGGACAGGGTACCAGTTCTTC.

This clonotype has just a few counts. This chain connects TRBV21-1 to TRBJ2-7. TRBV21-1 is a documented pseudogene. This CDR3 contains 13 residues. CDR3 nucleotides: TGTGCCAGCAGCTCTGGGGTGATAAGCGAGCAGTACGTC. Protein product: CASSSGVISEQYV.